One sample yielded the 15 T cell receptor beta chains listed below, sequenced in a study of T cell responses to AZD1222 COVID-19 vaccine. The repertoire was sequenced with immunoSEQ multiplex PCR; TCRdb's copy has only in-frame clones and lacks some. In the table there are roughly 180,000 clones, about 90% of which are singletons. The sequenced sample was peripheral blood, obtained on day 0 of AZD1222 vaccination. The receptors come from an adult in good health.

This clone was seen only a few times. V and J are TRBV23-1 and TRBJ1-1; TRBD1 is a possible D gene (5 bases). TRBV23-1 is an ORF; its function is uncertain. The V gene lost 0 bases and the J gene lost 5 bases, with 16 bases spanning the gap. The CDR3 contains 16 residues. The CDR3: CASSQSTREGWTEAFF. The CDR3 DNA is TGCGCCAGCAGTCAATCGACCAGGGAGGGATGGACTGAAGCTTTCTTT.

The chain combines TRBV28 with TRBJ1-2, with a possible D match to TRBD1 (5 bases). The V gene's germline CDR1 is MDHEN and CDR2 SYDVKM. The V end lost 4 bases, the J end lost 3 bases, and 21 bases lay between the germline ends. This CDR3 is 17 amino acids long. Here the CDR3 DNA reads TGTGCCAGCAGTTCCCAGGGAGCAGGGCAACATTACTATGGCTACACCTTC. Its protein product is CASSSQGAGQHYYGYTF.

The CDR3: CASSYGGGRETQYF. The CDR3 bases are TGTGCCAGCAGTTACGGAGGGGGCCGGGAGACCCAGTACTTC. This sequence joins TRBV6-2 or TRBV6-3 and TRBJ2-5; the D gene is possibly TRBD1 (7 bases). The V end lost 2 bases, the J end lost 5 bases, and 12 bases lay between the germline ends. CDR1 and CDR2 (germline): MNHEY, SVGEGT. This CDR3 has 14 amino acids.

A few counts support this clone. The chain recombines TRBV10-2 with TRBJ1-4; D is undetermined. The CDR3 spans 15 residues. The germline V gene encodes CDR1 WSHSY and CDR2 SAAADI. V was pared by 1 base and J by 7 bases, with 13 bases between. CDR3 in DNA: TGCGCCAGCAGTGAGTGGGAAACACGGGGTGAAAAACTGTTTTTT. Translating it yields CASSEWETRGEKLFF.

The chain couples TRBV28 to TRBJ2-5, with 11 nucleotides matching TRBD1. Germline V gives CDR1 MDHEN, CDR2 SYDVKM. Trimming at V came to 7 bases and at J to 3 bases, leaving 4 bases not matched to a gene. CDR3 length: 14 amino acids. The CDR3 coding sequence is TGTGCCAGCACGGACAGGGGGCGCGAAGAGACCCAGTACTTC. This codes for CASTDRGREETQYF.

The V call is TRBV19, the J call TRBJ2-1; D tentatively fits TRBD1 or TRBD2 (5 bases each). Germline V gene data show CDR1 as LNHDA and CDR2 as SQIVND (reference sequence). V lost 7 bases and J lost 2, with 15 bases in between. The CDR3 runs 15 residues. DNA of the CDR3: TGTGCCAGTATGCGCGTCCAGGGACCCTACAATGAGCAGTTCTTC. It codes for CASMRVQGPYNEQFF.

This clone was seen just once. V and J are TRBV19 and TRBJ1-1; maybe TRBD1 (5 bases). V was cut by 7 bases and J by 0 bases, with 21 bases left in between. CDR3 length: 17 amino acids. Germline V gives CDR1 LNHDA, CDR2 SQIVND (reference sequence). The CDR3 DNA sequence: TGTGCCAGTATACCCCCCCGGGGCGGACCCATGAACACTGAAGCTTTCTTT. It codes for CASIPPRGGPMNTEAFF.

The J gene is TRBJ2-3, the V gene TRBV7-3, with D tentatively TRBD1 or TRBD2 (5 bases each). The CDR3 covers 15 residues. Trimming left V 5 bases short and J 4 bases short, with 16 bases between. Germline lookup yields CDR1 SGHTA and CDR2 FQGTGA. The CDR3 region has the DNA TGTGCCAGCAGCCTAGACAGTGGGACCCCAGATACGCAGTATTTT. It encodes CASSLDSGTPDTQYF.

The chain combines TRBV5-4 with TRBJ2-1; D is undetermined. Deletions cut 7 bases from V and 6 bases from J, with 17 bases between. The length of the CDR3 is 14 residues. The germline V gene has CDR1 SGHNT and CDR2 YYREEE (reference sequence). CDR3 bases: TGTGCCAGCGCCCCGGTAGGGCTCCCCAATGAGCAGTTCTTC. It yields the protein CASAPVGLPNEQFF.

This chain joins TRBV4-3 and TRBJ1-1; D remains unclear. This CDR3 is built from 12 residues. CDR1 LGHNA and CDR2 YSLEER come from the germline V gene. Trimming removed 4 bases at V and 5 bases at J, with 8 bases between. CDR3 bases: TGCGCCAGCAGCCCGGGAAGGACTGAAGCTTTCTTT. Translated: CASSPGRTEAFF.

The chain couples TRBV5-6 to TRBJ2-1, with TRBD2 matching over 12 bases. The CDR3 consists of 19 residues. Trimming took 2 bases from V and 6 from J; bases not matched to a gene: 15. Germline V gene sequence: CDR1 SGHDT, CDR2 YYEEEE. In nucleotides, the CDR3 is TGTGCCAGCAGCTTTCGACACCTTGACCTAGCGGGGGGGTTCAATGAGCAGTTCTTC. As protein: CASSFRHLDLAGGFNEQFF.

The V call is TRBV5-4, the J call TRBJ1-2; a possible D gene is TRBD1 (6 bases). V lost 0 bases and J lost 8, with 14 bases in between. From germline, CDR1 is SGHNT and CDR2 YYREEE (reference sequence). This CDR3 has 14 amino acids. CDR3 residues: CASSLEQGGDGYTF. CDR3 bases: TGTGCCAGCAGCTTGGAACAGGGAGGCGACGGCTACACCTTC.

The genes are TRBV4-3 and TRBJ1-5; D uncertain. Germline CDR1 LGHNA, CDR2 YSLEER. Deletions cut 0 bases from V and 0 bases from J, with 9 bases between. This CDR3 has 16 amino acids. This CDR3 reads CASSQDVSGSNQPQHF. CDR3 in DNA: TGCGCCAGCAGCCAAGATGTTTCGGGTAGCAATCAGCCCCAGCATTTT.

J is TRBJ1-2 and V is TRBV10-2; 7 bases map to TRBD1. The CDR3 runs 16 residues. The germline V gene has CDR1 WSHSY and CDR2 SAAADI. J gave up 4 bases and V 0 bases, and 8 bases lay outside the gene matches. CDR3 DNA sequence: TGCGCCAGCAGTGAGTCTGGGACAGCCAGCACCTATGGCTACACCTTC. Its protein product is CASSESGTASTYGYTF.

Of note for this clone: Other DNA sequences in the same sample also yield this CDR3. This chain connects TRBV30 to TRBJ1-1; TRBD1 matches 7 bases. V lost 3 bases, J lost 1 base, and 2 bases stayed unmatched. There are 13 residues in the CDR3. CDR1 is GTSNPN and CDR2 is SVGIG in the germline V gene (reference sequence). This CDR3 reads CAWSRQGNTEAFF. CDR3 nucleotide sequence: TGTGCCTGGAGCCGACAGGGGAACACTGAAGCTTTCTTT.